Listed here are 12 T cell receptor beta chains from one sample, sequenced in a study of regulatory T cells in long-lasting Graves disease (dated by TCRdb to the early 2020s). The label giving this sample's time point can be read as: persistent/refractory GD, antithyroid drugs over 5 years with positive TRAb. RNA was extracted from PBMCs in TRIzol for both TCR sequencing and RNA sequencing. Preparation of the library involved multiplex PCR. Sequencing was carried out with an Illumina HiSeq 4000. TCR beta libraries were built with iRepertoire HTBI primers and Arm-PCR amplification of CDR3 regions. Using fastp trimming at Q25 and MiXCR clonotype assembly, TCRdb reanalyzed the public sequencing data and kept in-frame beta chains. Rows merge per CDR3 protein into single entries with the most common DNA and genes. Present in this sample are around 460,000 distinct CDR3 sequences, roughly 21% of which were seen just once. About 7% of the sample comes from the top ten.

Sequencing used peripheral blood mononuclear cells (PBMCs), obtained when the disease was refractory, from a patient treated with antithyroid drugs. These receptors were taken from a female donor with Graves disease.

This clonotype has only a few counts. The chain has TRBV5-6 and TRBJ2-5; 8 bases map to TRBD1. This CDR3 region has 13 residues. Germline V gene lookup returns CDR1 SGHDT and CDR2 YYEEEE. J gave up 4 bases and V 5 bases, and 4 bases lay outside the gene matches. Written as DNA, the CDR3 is TGTGCCAGCAGTCAGGGGGCAGGAGAGACCCAGTACTTC. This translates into CASSQGAGETQYF.

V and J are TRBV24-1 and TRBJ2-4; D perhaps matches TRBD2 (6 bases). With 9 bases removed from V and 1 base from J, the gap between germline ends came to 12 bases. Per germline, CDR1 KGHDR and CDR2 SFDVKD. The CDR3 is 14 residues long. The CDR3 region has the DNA TGTGCCACCGATGGGGGGTGGGCCAAAAACATTCAGTACTTC. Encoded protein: CATDGGWAKNIQYF.

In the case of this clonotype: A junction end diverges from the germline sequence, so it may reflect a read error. Here the CDR3 DNA reads TGTGCCAGCAGCTTACCCCCAGGGGCGAACACTGAAGCTTCCTTT. Its protein is CASSLPPGANTEASF. V usage is TRBV13 and J usage is TRBJ1-1, with a weak D call TRBD1 (6 bases). CDR1 is PRHDT, CDR2 FYEKMQ, per germline (reference sequence). The CDR3 spans 15 residues.

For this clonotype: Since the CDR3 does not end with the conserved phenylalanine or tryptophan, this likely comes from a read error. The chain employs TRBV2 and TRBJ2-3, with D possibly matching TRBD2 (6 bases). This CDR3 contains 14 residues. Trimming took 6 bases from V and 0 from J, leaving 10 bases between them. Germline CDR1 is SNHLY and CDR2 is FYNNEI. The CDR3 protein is CASRGRGSTDTQYL. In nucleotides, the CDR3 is TGTGCCAGCAGGGGACGGGGGAGCACAGATACGCAGTATCTT.

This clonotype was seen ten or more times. CDR3 in DNA: TGTGCCAGCAGCTTGGGGCAGGGAGTGCAAAACACCGGGGAGCTGTTTTTT. This sequence encodes CASSLGQGVQNTGELFF. The V and J genes are TRBV7-8 and TRBJ2-2, with D possibly being TRBD1 or TRBD2 (5 bases each). Germline-derived CDR1 and CDR2 are SGHVS and FQNEAQ. Trimming pared 3 bases from V and 2 bases from J, leaving 16 bases between. The CDR3 consists of 17 residues.

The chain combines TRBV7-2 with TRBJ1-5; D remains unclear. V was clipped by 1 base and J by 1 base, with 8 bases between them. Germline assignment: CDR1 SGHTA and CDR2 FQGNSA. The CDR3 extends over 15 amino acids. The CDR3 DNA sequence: TGTGCCAGCAGCTTAGAAGGGATAAGCAATCAGCCCCAGCATTTT. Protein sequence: CASSLEGISNQPQHF.

The CDR3 spells CASSPGGALQETQYF. The CDR3 DNA follows: TGTGCCAGCAGCCCTGGGGGGGCCCTCCAAGAGACCCAGTACTTC. The chain employs TRBV9 and TRBJ2-5; D might be TRBD2 (7 bases). Germline V gives CDR1 SGDLS, CDR2 YYNGEE. Trimming removed 4 bases at V and 1 base at J, with 14 bases between. The CDR3 has 15 residues.

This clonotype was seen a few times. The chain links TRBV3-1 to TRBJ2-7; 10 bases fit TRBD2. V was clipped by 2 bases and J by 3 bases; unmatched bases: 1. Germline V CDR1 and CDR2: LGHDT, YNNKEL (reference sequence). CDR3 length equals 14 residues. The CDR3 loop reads CASSQRTSGYEQYF. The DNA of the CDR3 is TGTGCCAGCAGCCAAAGGACTAGCGGCTACGAGCAGTACTTC.

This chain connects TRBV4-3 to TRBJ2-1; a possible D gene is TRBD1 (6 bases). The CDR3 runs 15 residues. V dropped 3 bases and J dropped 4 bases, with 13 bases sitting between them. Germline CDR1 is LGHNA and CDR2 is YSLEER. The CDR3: CASSHVTQGYNEQFF. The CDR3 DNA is TGCGCCAGCAGCCATGTTACACAGGGTTACAATGAGCAGTTCTTC.

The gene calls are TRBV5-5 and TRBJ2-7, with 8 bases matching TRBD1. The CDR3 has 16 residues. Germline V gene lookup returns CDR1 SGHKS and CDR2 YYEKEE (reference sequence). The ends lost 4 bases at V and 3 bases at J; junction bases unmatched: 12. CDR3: CASSARQGLSDYEQYF. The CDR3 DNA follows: TGTGCCAGCAGCGCAAGACAGGGGCTCTCAGACTACGAGCAGTACTTC.

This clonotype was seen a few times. CDR3 in DNA: TGTGCCAGCAGTGATATCCTAGGGACCTATGGCTACACCTTC. This encodes CASSDILGTYGYTF. V usage is TRBV2 and J usage is TRBJ1-2; weak D call: TRBD1 (5 bases). This CDR3 is 14 amino acids long. Germline V gene sequence: CDR1 SNHLY, CDR2 FYNNEI. V was shortened by 3 bases and J by 4 bases, with 12 bases between the two germline ends. Together with reference TRBV2 and TRBJ1-2, the CDR3 gives the full variable domain: EPEVTQTPSHQVTQMGQEVILRCVPISNHLYFYWYRQILGQKVEFLVSFYNNEISEKSEIFDDQFSVERPDGSNFTLKIRSTKLEDSAMYFCASSDILGTYGYTFGSGTRLTVV.

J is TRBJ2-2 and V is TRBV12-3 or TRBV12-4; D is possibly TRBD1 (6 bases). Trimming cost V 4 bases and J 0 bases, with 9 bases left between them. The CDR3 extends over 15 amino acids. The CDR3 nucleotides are TGTGCCAGCAGTTCCCGGGACACGAACACCGGGGAGCTGTTTTTT. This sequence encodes CASSSRDTNTGELFF.